Following are 12 T cell receptor beta chains from one sample sequenced in a study of graft-versus-host responses after intestinal transplantation. Sequencing was performed with immunoSEQ multiplex PCR; in TCRdb, only in-frame clones are kept and a portion is missing. The repertoire holds approximately 13,000 clones, with about a third as singletons. Plated together were around 200,000 CFSE-labeled responder cells and around 200,000 irradiated, violet-dye-labeled stimulator cells. The specimen was alloreactive CD8+ T cells from a mixed lymphocyte reaction culture, collected before intestinal transplant. Subset described: CFSE-low proliferating T cells sorted from roughly 6-day pre-transplant mixed lymphocyte reaction (GvH or HvG direction). The receptors come from a human patient who received an intestinal transplant.

This clone turned up a few times. This chain connects TRBV29-1 to TRBJ2-5; D not resolved. This CDR3 spans 12 amino acids. The V gene's germline CDR1 is SQVTM and CDR2 ANQGSEA. V gave up 7 bases and J gave up 5 bases, with 14 bases separating them. CDR3 nucleotides: TGCAGCGCCCCCTACTCGTCGGAGACCCAGTACTTC. Protein: CSAPYSSETQYF.

The chain has TRBV29-1 and TRBJ2-1; D may correspond to TRBD1 or TRBD2 (5 bases each). V lost 6 bases to trimming and J lost 0 bases, with 12 bases between them. The CDR3 extends over 14 amino acids. Germline V gives CDR1 SQVTM, CDR2 ANQGSEA. For the CDR3, the DNA is TGCAGCGTGGGGGACCGAGGCTCCTACAATGAGCAGTTCTTC. Translation: CSVGDRGSYNEQFF.

This clone was observed a single time. The CDR3 DNA reads as TGTGCCAGCAGCGTAGGTAGCGGGGGCTCCTACGAGCAGTACTTC. Its translation: CASSVGSGGSYEQYF. The V call is TRBV9, the J call TRBJ2-7; 9 nucleotides agree with TRBD2. Unmatched junction bases numbered 1, after V lost 0 bases and J lost 0 bases. CDR3 length equals 15 residues. Germline CDR1 SGDLS, CDR2 YYNGEE.

By sample fraction, this clone is large. The rearrangement uses TRBV4-1 and TRBJ1-2; 12 nucleotides agree with TRBD1. The germline CDR1 and CDR2 sequences are MGHRA and YSYEKL. The CDR3 loop spans 18 amino acids. J gave up 5 bases and V 0 bases, and 10 bases lay outside the gene matches. Here the CDR3 reads CASSQDMGQGARGYGYTF. CDR3 DNA sequence: TGCGCCAGCAGCCAAGATATGGGACAGGGGGCGCGGGGGTATGGCTACACCTTC.

This clone was seen more than once but under ten times. The rearrangement joins TRBV30 to TRBJ2-1; tentatively, D is TRBD2 (6 bases). The CDR3 sequence is 16 residues long. V lost 3 bases and J lost 2, with 17 bases in between. Germline V gives CDR1 GTSNPN, CDR2 SVGIG (reference sequence). The CDR3, as DNA: TGTGCCTGGAGCCGTAGACTAGTCGGCCCCTACAATGAGCAGTTCTTC. Translation: CAWSRRLVGPYNEQFF.

Only one count was recorded for this clone. The chain links TRBV4-1 to TRBJ2-7; a weak D match, TRBD2 (7 bases). Trimming cost V 1 base and J 4 bases, with 14 bases left between them. Per germline, CDR1 MGHRA and CDR2 YSYEKL. This CDR3 is 15 amino acids long. CDR3 sequence: CASSQVQGGGYEQYF. CDR3 in DNA: TGCGCCAGCAGCCAAGTTCAAGGGGGGGGATACGAGCAGTACTTC.

This clone was counted between two and nine times. This rearrangement joins TRBV4-1 to TRBJ2-1; TRBD2 is a possible D gene (5 bases). Germline values: CDR1 MGHRA, CDR2 YSYEKL. The V gene lost 2 bases and the J gene lost 8 bases, with 22 bases spanning the gap. The CDR3 length is 17 residues. CDR3 sequence reads: CASSQSGYGQRYDEQFF. CDR3 in DNA: TGCGCCAGCAGCCAATCCGGGTACGGGCAGCGGTACGATGAGCAGTTCTTC.

This clone occurred a few times. The chain carries TRBV7-3 and TRBJ2-1; 7 bases are shared with TRBD1. Trimming took 6 bases from V and 6 from J; bases not matched to a gene: 5. Germline V lookup: CDR1 SGHTA, CDR2 FQGTGA. The CDR3 sequence is 13 residues long. The CDR3 DNA is TGTGCCAGCAGTCCGACAGGGATCAATGAGCAGTTCTTC. Protein sequence: CASSPTGINEQFF.

The sample holds a few counts of this clone. The chain carries TRBV4-3 and TRBJ1-1; the match to TRBD1 covers 7 bases. Germline V CDR1 and CDR2: LGHNA, YSLEER. The V segment lost 2 bases and the J segment 6 bases; nucleotides outside the gene matches: 9. The CDR3 totals 15 residues. The CDR3 DNA sequence: TGCGCCAGCAGCCAAACAGGGGTAAGTGCGTCTGAAGCTTTCTTT. Its protein is CASSQTGVSASEAFF.

By share, this clone ranks as medium-sized (0.01 to 0.1%). This rearrangement joins TRBV2 to TRBJ2-1, with TRBD1 as a possible D gene (8 bases). The germline gives CDR1 SNHLY, CDR2 FYNNEI. Trimming removed 5 bases from V and 4 bases from J, with 15 bases in between. The CDR3 is 15 residues long. CDR3 protein: CASSPTGGEYNEQFF. CDR3 DNA sequence: TGTGCCAGCAGTCCTACAGGGGGGGAGTACAATGAGCAGTTCTTC.

This clone was seen only a few times. The chain uses TRBV5-4 and TRBJ1-3; the D is unclear. Looked up from germline, CDR1 is SGHNT and CDR2 is YYREEE (reference sequence). With 4 bases removed from V and 3 bases from J, the gap between germline ends came to 11 bases. CDR3 length: 14 amino acids. The CDR3: CASSILEGGNTIYF. CDR3 nucleotides: TGTGCCAGCAGCATCTTAGAAGGTGGAAACACCATATATTTT.

The chain uses TRBV9 and TRBJ2-5, with TRBD1 matching over 9 bases. The germline V gene has CDR1 SGDLS and CDR2 YYNGEE. The CDR3 sequence is 17 residues long. The V gene end was trimmed by 0 bases and the J gene end by 4 bases; junction bases not matched to a gene: 10. The CDR3 nucleotides read TGTGCCAGCAGCGTAGGGCGGTGGGACAGGGCACGAGAGACCCAGTACTTC. Translation: CASSVGRWDRARETQYF. Full variable domain (rest looked up from reference TRBV9 and TRBJ2-5): DSGVTQTPKHLITATGQRVTLRCSPRSGDLSVYWYQQSLDQGLQFLIQYYNGEERAKGNILERFSAQQFPDLHSELNLSSLELGDSALYFCASSVGRWDRARETQYFGPGTRLLVL.